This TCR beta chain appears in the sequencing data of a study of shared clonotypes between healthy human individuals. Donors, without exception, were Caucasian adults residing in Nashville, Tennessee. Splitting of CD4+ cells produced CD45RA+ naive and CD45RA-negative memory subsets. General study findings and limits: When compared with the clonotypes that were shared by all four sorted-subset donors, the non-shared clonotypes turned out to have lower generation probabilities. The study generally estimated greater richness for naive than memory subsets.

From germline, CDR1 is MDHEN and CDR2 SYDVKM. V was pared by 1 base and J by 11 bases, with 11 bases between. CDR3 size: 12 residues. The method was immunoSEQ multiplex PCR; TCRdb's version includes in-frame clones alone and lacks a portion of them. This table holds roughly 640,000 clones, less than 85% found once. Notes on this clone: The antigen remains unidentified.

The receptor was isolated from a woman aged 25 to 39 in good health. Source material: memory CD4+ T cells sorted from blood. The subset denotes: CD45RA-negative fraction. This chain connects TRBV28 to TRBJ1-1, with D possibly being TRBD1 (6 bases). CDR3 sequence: CASSLSTGYAFF. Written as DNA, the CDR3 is TGTGCCAGCAGTTTATCTACAGGGTATGCTTTCTTT.